This T cell receptor (beta chain) is drawn from a study of T cell repertoires in cytomegalovirus infection. Study at large: Public TCR beta signatures provided an indication of both CMV infection and a matching HLA type. General study findings and limits: Ex vivo, HLA-C-restricted CMV-specific TCR beta clonotypes prevailed over the rest of the response. Summed frequency of public TCR beta families distinguished CMV carriers with the relevant HLA.

Remarks on this clonotype: Its specificity is unknown.

Germline values: CDR1 ENHRY, CDR2 SYGVKD. The V gene lost 2 bases and the J gene lost 1 base, with 8 bases spanning the gap. This CDR3 contains 14 residues. TCRdb fed the reads into MiXCR, producing one record per CDR3 protein. This table has roughly 990,000 distinct CDR3 sequences, less than 40% appearing once. The clonotype was recovered from a human donor in good health (CMV status not recorded). Some clones in this sample may be carry-over from other donors' samples. The V gene is TRBV10-3, the J gene TRBJ2-5, with unresolved D. The starting material was cultured CD8+ T cells from PBMCs, obtained from culture after CMV antigen stimulation. The DNA of the CDR3 is TGTGCCATCAGTGAGACCGGGCTCCAAGAGACCCAGTACTTC. As protein: CAISETGLQETQYF.